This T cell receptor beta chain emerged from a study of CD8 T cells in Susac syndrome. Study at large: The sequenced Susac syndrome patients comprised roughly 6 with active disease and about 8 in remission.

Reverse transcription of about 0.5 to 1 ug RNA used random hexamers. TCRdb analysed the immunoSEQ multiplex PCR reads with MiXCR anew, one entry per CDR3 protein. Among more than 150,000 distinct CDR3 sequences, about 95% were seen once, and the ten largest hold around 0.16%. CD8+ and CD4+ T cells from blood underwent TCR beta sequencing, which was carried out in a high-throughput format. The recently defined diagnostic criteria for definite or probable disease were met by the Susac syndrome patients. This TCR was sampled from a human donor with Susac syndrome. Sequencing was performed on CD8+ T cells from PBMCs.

The CDR3 DNA reads TGTGCCAGCAACCGACAGGGAAACACTGAAGCTTTCTTT. Translated, it gives CASNRQGNTEAFF. This chain links TRBV25-1 with TRBJ1-1, with TRBD1 matching 7 bases. Germline assignment: CDR1 MGHDK and CDR2 SYGVNS. This CDR3 spans 13 amino acids. V was pared by 7 bases and J by 2 bases, with 4 bases of the junction left unmatched.